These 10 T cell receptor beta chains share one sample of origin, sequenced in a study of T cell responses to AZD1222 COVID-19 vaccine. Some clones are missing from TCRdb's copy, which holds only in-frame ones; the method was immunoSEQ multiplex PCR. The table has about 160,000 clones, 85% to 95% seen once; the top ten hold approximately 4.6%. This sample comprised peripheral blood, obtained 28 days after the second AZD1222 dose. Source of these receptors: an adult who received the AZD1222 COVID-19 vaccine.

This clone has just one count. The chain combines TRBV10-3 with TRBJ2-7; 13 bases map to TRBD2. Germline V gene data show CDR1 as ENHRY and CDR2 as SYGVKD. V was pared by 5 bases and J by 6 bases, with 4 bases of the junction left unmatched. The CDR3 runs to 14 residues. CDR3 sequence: CAISPGLAGAEQYF. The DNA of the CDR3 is TGTGCCATCAGTCCCGGACTAGCGGGAGCCGAGCAGTACTTC.

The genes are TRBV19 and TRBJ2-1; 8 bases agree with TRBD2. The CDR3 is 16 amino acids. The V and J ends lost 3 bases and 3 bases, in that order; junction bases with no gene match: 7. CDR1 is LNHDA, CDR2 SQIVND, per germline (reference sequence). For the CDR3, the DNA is TGTGCCAGTAGTATCCTAGCGGGTCGCCACTACAATGAGCAGTTCTTC. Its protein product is CASSILAGRHYNEQFF.

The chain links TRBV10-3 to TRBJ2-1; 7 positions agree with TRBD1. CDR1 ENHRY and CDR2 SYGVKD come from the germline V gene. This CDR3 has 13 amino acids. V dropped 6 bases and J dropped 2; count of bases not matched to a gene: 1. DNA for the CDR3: TGTGCCATCAGGACAGGGCCCTACAATGAGCAGTTCTTC. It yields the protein CAIRTGPYNEQFF.

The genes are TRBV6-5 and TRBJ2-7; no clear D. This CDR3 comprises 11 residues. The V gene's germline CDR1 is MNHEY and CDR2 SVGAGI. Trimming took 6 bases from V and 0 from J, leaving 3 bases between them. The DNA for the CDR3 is TGTGCCAGCAGGGGCTCCTACGAGCAGTACTTC. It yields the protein CASRGSYEQYF.

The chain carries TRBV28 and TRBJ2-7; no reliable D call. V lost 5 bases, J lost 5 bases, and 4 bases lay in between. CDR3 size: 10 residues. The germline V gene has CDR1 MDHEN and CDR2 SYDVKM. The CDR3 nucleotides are TGTGCCAGCAGTGACAACGAGCAGTACTTC. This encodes CASSDNEQYF.

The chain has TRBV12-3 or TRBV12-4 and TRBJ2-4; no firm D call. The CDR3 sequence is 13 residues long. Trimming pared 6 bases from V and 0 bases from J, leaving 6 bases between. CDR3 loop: CASSRLAKNIQYF. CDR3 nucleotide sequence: TGTGCCAGCAGCAGACTAGCCAAAAACATTCAGTACTTC.

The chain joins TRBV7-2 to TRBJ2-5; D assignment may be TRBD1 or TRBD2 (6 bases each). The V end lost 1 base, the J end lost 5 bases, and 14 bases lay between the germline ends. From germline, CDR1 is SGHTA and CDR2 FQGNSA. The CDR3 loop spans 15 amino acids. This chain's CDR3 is CASSLEFGGLETQYF. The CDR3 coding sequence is TGTGCCAGCAGCTTAGAATTTGGGGGGCTGGAGACCCAGTACTTC. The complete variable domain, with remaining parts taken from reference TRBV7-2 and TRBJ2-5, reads GAGVSQSPSNKVTEKGKDVELRCDPISGHTALYWYRQSLGQGLEFLIYFQGNSAPDKSGLPSDRFSAERTGGSVSTLTIQRTQQEDSAVYLCASSLEFGGLETQYFGPGTRLLVL.

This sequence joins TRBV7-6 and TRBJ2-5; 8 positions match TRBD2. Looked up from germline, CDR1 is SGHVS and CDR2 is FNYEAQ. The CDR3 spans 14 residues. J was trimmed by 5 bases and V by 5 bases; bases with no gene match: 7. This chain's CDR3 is CASSRQTSVETQYF. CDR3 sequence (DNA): TGTGCCAGCAGCCGTCAGACTAGCGTCGAGACCCAGTACTTC.

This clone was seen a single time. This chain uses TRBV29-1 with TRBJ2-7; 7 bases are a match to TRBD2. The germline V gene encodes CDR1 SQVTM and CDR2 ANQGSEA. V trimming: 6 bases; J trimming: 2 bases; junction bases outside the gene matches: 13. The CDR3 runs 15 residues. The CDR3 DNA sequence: TGCAGCGTCGTAGCGGGCCTACCAAAAGCCTACGAGCAGTACTTC. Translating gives CSVVAGLPKAYEQYF.

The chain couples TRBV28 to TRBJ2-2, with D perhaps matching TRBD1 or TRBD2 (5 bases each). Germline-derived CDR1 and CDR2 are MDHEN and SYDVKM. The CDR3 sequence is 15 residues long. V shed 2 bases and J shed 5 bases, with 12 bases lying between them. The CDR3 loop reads CASSLIGERTGELFF. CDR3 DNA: TGTGCCAGCAGTTTAATAGGGGAGCGGACCGGGGAGCTGTTTTTT. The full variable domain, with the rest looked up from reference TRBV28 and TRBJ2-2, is DVKVTQSSRYLVKRTGEKVFLECVQDMDHENMFWYRQDPGLGLRLIYFSYDVKMKEKGDIPEGYSVSREKKERFSLILESASTNQTSMYLCASSLIGERTGELFFGEGSRLTVL.